The rows below give T cell receptor beta chains drawn from one sample of a study of CD8 T cells in ankylosing spondylitis. TCRdb independently ran MiXCR on the 5' RACE reads; one entry per CDR3 protein. The profile shows about 130,000 distinct CDR3 sequences, more than 9.5% of them singletons. The sample consisted of blood, either unsorted or a sorted T cell fraction (not recorded which). These receptors all stem from a female donor with ankylosing spondylitis or in good health (not recorded which). The CDR3 runs from the conserved cysteine through the conserved F or W. A D gene is named only where the DNA matches it firmly. Only part of the rows carry a size: once, few, many, or a class if the clone is expanded.

clone size | J gene | D gene | V gene | CDR3 DNA | CDR3 protein
many | TRBJ1-1 | NA | TRBV2 | TGTGCCAGCAGTAACCCGTCAATGAACACTGAAGCTTTCTTT | CASSNPSMNTEAFF
many | TRBJ1-5 | NA | TRBV27 | TGTGCCAGCAGTTTACAGAGCAATCAGCCCCAGCATTTT | CASSLQSNQPQHF
few | TRBJ2-2 | TRBD2 | TRBV7-9 | TGTGCCAGCAGCGCCCCTAGCGGATGGACCGGGGAGCTGTTTTTT | CASSAPSGWTGELFF
many | TRBJ2-1 | TRBD2 | TRBV27 | TGTGCCAGCAGTCCCCTGGGGGGGATAGGCAATGAGCAGTTCTTC | CASSPLGGIGNEQFF
many | TRBJ1-2 | NA | TRBV20-1 | TGCAGTGCTAGAGAGGCGCGGGGAGGCTACACCTTC | CSAREARGGYTF
many | TRBJ2-1 | NA | TRBV12-3/TRBV12-4 | TGTGCCAGCAGTTTTGAACAGGGACCCTACAATGAGCAGTTCTTC | CASSFEQGPYNEQFF
NA | TRBJ2-7 | NA | TRBV19 | TGTGCCAGTAGTATAACCGGGACCACCTACGAGCAGTACTTC | CASSITGTTYEQYF
many | TRBJ1-1 | NA | TRBV28 | TGTGCCAGCAGTACTGGCGACACTGAAGCTTTCTTT | CASSTGDTEAFF
many | TRBJ2-1 | TRBD1 | TRBV12-3/TRBV12-4 | TGTGCCAGCAGGCTCGGGACAGGGACCAATGAGCAGTTCTTC | CASRLGTGTNEQFF
many | TRBJ1-1 | NA | TRBV5-1 | TGCCCCAGCAGCGCAGGCTTGGGGGCGGACACTGAAGCTTTCTTT | CPSSAGLGADTEAFF
few | TRBJ1-2 | NA | TRBV19 | TGTGCCAGTAGTCCCCGAGGCAGGGAACACTATGGCTACACCTTC | CASSPRGREHYGYTF
many | TRBJ2-7 | NA | TRBV5-5 | TGTGCCAGCAGCTTGAGGGACCGGGGGATGTCCTACGAGCAGTACTTC | CASSLRDRGMSYEQYF
few | TRBJ2-3 | TRBD2 | TRBV5-6 | TGTGCCAGCAGCGGGACGGCGGGGAGGGTTGATACGCAGTATTTT | CASSGTAGRVDTQYF
NA | TRBJ1-2 | NA | TRBV19 | TGTGCCAGTAGTATTCCGGGACTCCTTGTAAATGGCTACACCTTC | CASSIPGLLVNGYTF
many | TRBJ1-4 | TRBD1 | TRBV7-9 | TGTGCCAGCAGCTTAGAGACAGGGTTCGAAAAACTGTTTTTT | CASSLETGFEKLFF
many | TRBJ2-7 | NA | TRBV7-2 | TGTGCCAGCAGCTTAACTGTGAGCGGATCCTACGAGCAGTACTTC | CASSLTVSGSYEQYF
many | TRBJ2-3 | NA | TRBV10-3 | TGTGCCATCAGTGACCGGGACCTCCCTACAGATACGCAGTATTTT | CAISDRDLPTDTQYF
many | TRBJ1-1 | NA | TRBV20-1 | TGCAGTGCTAGAGAGGACTATACTGAAGCTTTCTTT | CSAREDYTEAFF
many | TRBJ1-6 | NA | TRBV5-1 | TGCGCCAGCAGCCAGGGACTTAATAATTCACCCCTCCACTTT | CASSQGLNNSPLHF
many | TRBJ2-1 | NA | TRBV5-1 | TGCGCCAGCAGCTTGTGGCTGCCAACCAACAATGAGCAGTTCTTC | CASSLWLPTNNEQFF
many | TRBJ2-1 | TRBD1 | TRBV5-1 | TGCGCCAGCAGCAGGGACAGTACTGAGCAGTTCTTC | CASSRDSTEQFF
many | TRBJ2-3 | NA | TRBV5-1 | TGCGCCAGCAGCTTGTGGGGGCGCGACACAGATACGCAGTATTTT | CASSLWGRDTDTQYF
few | TRBJ2-3 | NA | TRBV18 | TGTGCCAGCTCACGTTCGAGAGATACGCAGTATTTT | CASSRSRDTQYF
many | TRBJ1-2 | TRBD1 | TRBV5-5 | TGTGCCAGCAGCTTGCCAGGGACAGAAGGCTACACCTTC | CASSLPGTEGYTF
NA | TRBJ2-3 | NA | TRBV2 | TGTGCCAGCAGTGTTATGGGAGGCACAGATACGCAGTATTTT | CASSVMGGTDTQYF
NA | TRBJ2-4 | NA | TRBV7-2 | TGTGCCAGCAGCTTTTACCGGGACACTCAGTACTTC | CASSFYRDTQYF
NA | TRBJ2-3 | NA | TRBV6-1 | TGTGCCAGCAGTGTGACATACGGCACAGATACGCAGTATTTT | CASSVTYGTDTQYF
NA | TRBJ2-3 | TRBD1 | TRBV5-1 | TGCGCCAGCAGCCAGAGCCCCGCCGGGACAGCTAGCACAGATACGCAGTATTTT | CASSQSPAGTASTDTQYF
medium-sized | TRBJ1-2 | TRBD1 | TRBV20-1 | TGCAGTGCTAGTCTTCCGGGACAGGGCTATGGCTACACCTTC | CSASLPGQGYGYTF
NA | TRBJ2-7 | NA | TRBV12-3/TRBV12-4 | TGTGCCAGCAGTTTTGGAACAGTCCACGGGCAGTACTTC | CASSFGTVHGQYF
NA | TRBJ1-1 | NA | TRBV5-1 | TGCGCCAGCAGCTTGGACAGTATGGACACTGAAGCTTTCTTT | CASSLDSMDTEAFF
many | TRBJ2-7 | TRBD2 | TRBV5-1 | TGCGCCAGCAGCTTGCTACTAGCGGGTGAATACGAGCAGTACTTC | CASSLLLAGEYEQYF
many | TRBJ1-2 | NA | TRBV28 | TGTGCCAGCAGGAACCCGGGACAAGCCTATGGCTACACCTTC | CASRNPGQAYGYTF
many | TRBJ2-1 | NA | TRBV20-1 | TGCAGTGCTAGATTCAGGGGCTCCTACAATGAGCAGTTCTTC | CSARFRGSYNEQFF
many | TRBJ2-1 | NA | TRBV20-1 | TGCAGTGCTAGTTTAGTAGACGGTGAGCAGTTCTTC | CSASLVDGEQFF
few | TRBJ2-5 | NA | TRBV2 | TGTGCCAGCAGTGAAAACAGGGCTGAGACCCAGTACTTC | CASSENRAETQYF
NA | TRBJ2-2 | TRBD1 | TRBV6-1 | TGTGCCAGCTACCGGGGACAGTATATCGGGGAGCTGTTTTTT | CASYRGQYIGELFF
many | TRBJ2-3 | NA | TRBV20-1 | TGCAGTGCTAGACCTGTCAGCACAGATACGCAGTATTTT | CSARPVSTDTQYF
many | TRBJ1-5 | NA | TRBV3-1 | TGTGCCAGCAGCCAAGGGGTCAGCCGACCGCCCCAGCATTTT | CASSQGVSRPPQHF
few | TRBJ1-1 | NA | TRBV20-1 | TGCAGTGCTAGAGCCCCGGGACACATGAACACTGAAGCTTTCTTT | CSARAPGHMNTEAFF
few | TRBJ2-2 | TRBD1 | TRBV28 | TGTGCCAGCAGTCCCCGGACAGGGGCTATGAACACCGGGGAGCTGTTTTTT | CASSPRTGAMNTGELFF
many | TRBJ2-2 | NA | TRBV7-9 | TGTGCCAGCAGCTTAGCGGATCGGACAACGAACACCGGGGAGCTGTTTTTT | CASSLADRTTNTGELFF
many | TRBJ2-7 | TRBD1 | TRBV7-2 | TGTGCCAGCAGTATTGACAGGGGCTACGAGCAGTACTTC | CASSIDRGYEQYF
many | TRBJ1-5 | TRBD1 | TRBV3-1 | TGTGCCAGCAGCCAAGAGACAGGGGGCAATCAGCCCCAGCATTTT | CASSQETGGNQPQHF
many | TRBJ2-7 | NA | TRBV27 | TGTGCCAGCAAAGGACGGATGACCTCCTACGAGCAGTACTTC | CASKGRMTSYEQYF
many | TRBJ2-2 | TRBD2 | TRBV25-1 | TGTGCCAGCAGTGAATTAACCGGGACTAGCGGAACTAACACCGGGGAGCTGTTTTTT | CASSELTGTSGTNTGELFF